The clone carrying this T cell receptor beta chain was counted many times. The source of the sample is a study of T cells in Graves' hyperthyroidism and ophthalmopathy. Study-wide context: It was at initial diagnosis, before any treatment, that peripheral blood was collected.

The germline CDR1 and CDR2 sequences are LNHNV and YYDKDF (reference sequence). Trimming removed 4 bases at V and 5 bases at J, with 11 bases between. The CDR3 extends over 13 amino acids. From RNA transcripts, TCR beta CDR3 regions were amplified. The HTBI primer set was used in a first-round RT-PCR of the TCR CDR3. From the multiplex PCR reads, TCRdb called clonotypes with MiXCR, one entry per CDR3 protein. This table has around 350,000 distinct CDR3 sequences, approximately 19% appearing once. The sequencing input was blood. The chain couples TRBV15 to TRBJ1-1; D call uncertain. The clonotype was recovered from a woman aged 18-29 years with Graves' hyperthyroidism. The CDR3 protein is CATSIGDLTEAFF. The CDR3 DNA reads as TGTGCCACCAGCATCGGGGATTTGACTGAAGCTTTCTTT.